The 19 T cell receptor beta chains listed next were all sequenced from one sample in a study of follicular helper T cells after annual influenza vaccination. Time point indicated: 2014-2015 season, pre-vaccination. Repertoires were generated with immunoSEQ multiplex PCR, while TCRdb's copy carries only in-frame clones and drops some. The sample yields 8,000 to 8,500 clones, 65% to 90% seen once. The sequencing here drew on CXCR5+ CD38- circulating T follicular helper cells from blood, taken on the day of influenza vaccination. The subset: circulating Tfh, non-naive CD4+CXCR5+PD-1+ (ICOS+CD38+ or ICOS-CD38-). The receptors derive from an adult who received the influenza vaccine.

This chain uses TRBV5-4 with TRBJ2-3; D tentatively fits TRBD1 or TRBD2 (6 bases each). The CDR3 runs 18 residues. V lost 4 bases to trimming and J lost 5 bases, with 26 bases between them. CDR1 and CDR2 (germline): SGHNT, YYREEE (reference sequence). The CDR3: CASSPEAPLGGGGDTQYF. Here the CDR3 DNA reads TGTGCCAGCAGCCCCGAAGCCCCCCTGGGGGGCGGAGGAGATACGCAGTATTTT.

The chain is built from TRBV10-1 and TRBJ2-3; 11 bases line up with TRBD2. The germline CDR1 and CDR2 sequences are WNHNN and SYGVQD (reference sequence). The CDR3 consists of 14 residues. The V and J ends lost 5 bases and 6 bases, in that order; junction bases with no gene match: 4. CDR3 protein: CASSPGLAADTQYF. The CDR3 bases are TGCGCCAGCAGTCCGGGACTAGCGGCTGATACGCAGTATTTT.

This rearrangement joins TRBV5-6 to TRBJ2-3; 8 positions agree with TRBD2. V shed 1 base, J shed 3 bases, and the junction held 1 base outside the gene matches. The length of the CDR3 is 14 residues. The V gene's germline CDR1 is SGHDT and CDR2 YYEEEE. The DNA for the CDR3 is TGTGCCAGCAGCTTGTTAGCGGGGACAGATACGCAGTATTTT. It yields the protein CASSLLAGTDTQYF.

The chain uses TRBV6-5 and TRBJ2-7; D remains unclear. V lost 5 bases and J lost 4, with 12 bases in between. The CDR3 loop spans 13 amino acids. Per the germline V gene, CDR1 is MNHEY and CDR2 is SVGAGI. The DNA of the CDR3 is TGTGCCAGCAGTGTAGACATTTTATACGAGCAGTACTTC. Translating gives CASSVDILYEQYF.

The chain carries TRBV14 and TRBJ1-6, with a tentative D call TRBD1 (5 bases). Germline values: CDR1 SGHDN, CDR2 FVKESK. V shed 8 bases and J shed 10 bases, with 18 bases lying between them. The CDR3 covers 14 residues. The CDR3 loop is CASAQFTGVSPLHF. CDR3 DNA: TGTGCCAGCGCTCAATTTACGGGGGTCTCACCCCTCCACTTT.

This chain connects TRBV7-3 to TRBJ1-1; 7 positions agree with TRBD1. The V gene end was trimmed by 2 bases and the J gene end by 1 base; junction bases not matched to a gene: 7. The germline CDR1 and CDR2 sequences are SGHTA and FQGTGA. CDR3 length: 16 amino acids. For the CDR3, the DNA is TGTGCCAGCAGCTTATTGCCAGGGGGAGAGAACACTGAAGCTTTCTTT. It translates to CASSLLPGGENTEAFF.

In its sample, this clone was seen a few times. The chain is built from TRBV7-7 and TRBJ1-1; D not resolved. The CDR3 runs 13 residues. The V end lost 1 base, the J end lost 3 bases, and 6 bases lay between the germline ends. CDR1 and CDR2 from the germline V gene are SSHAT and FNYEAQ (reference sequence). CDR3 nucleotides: TGTGCCAGCAGCTTAGATAGGGACACTGAAGCTTTCTTT. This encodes CASSLDRDTEAFF.

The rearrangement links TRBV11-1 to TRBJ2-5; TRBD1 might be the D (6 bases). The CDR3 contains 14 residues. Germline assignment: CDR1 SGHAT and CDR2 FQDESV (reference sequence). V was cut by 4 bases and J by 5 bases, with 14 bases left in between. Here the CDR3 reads CASSYRDQGETQYF. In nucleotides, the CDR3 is TGTGCCAGCAGCTACCGGGACCAGGGGGAGACCCAGTACTTC.

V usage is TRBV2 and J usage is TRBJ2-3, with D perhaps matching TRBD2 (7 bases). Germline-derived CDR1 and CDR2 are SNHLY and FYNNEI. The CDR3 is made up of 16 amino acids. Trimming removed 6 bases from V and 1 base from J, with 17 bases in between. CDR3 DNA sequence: TGTGCCAGCAGGGGGGGGCATGGCGGGGGCACAGATACGCAGTATTTT. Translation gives CASRGGHGGGTDTQYF.

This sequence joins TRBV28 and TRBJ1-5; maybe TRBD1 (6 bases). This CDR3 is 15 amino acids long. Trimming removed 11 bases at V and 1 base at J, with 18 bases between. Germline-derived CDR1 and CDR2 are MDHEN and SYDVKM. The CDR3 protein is CAATTGTPSNQPQHF. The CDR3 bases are TGTGCCGCGACAACCGGGACACCGAGCAATCAGCCCCAGCATTTT.

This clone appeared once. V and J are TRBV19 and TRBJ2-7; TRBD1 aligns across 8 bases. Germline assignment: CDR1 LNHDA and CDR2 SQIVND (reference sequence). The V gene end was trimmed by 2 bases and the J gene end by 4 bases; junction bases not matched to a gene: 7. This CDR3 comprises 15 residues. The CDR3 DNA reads TGTGCCAGTAGTATAACGGGACAGGTTCTTTACGAGCAGTACTTC. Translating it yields CASSITGQVLYEQYF.

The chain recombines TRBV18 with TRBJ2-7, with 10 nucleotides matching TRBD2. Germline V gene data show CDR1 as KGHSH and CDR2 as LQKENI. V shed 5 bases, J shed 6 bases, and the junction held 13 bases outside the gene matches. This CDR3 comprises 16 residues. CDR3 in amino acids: CASSEHETSGVTEQYF. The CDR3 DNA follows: TGTGCCAGCTCAGAACACGAAACTAGCGGGGTCACCGAGCAGTACTTC.

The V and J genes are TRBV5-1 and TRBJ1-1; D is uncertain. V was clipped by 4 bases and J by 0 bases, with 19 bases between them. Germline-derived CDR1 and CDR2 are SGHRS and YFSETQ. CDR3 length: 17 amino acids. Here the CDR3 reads CASSGKAGGPMNTEAFF. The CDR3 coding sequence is TGCGCCAGCAGCGGGAAAGCAGGCGGTCCCATGAACACTGAAGCTTTCTTT.

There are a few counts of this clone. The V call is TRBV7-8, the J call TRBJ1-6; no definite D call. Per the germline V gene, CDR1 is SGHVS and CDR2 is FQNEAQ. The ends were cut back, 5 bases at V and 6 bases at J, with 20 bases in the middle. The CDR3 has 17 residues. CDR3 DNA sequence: TGTGCCAGCAGCCTACGAGCTGGTGGCCCGATTAATTCACCCCTCCACTTT. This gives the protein CASSLRAGGPINSPLHF.

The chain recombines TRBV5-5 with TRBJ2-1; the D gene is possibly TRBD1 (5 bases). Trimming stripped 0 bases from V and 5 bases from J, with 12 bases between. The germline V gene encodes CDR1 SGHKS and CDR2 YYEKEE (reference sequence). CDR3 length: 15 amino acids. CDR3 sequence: CASSLVGQLHNEQFF. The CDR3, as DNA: TGTGCCAGCAGCTTGGTAGGACAATTACACAATGAGCAGTTCTTC.

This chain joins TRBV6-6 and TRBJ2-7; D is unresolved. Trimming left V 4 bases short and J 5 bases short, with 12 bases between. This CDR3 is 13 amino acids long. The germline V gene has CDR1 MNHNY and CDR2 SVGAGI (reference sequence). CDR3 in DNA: TGTGCCAGCAGTTTACGCGCGGCCAACGAGCAGTACTTC. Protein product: CASSLRAANEQYF.

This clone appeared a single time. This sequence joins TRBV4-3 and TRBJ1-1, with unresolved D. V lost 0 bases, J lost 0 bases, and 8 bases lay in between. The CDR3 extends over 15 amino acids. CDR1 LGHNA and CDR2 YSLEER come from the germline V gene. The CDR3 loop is CASSQEPVMNTEAFF. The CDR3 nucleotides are TGCGCCAGCAGCCAAGAACCAGTAATGAACACTGAAGCTTTCTTT.

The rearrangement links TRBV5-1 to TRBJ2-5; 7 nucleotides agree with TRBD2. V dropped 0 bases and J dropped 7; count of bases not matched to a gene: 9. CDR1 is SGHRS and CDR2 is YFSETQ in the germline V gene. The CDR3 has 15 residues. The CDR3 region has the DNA TGCGCCAGCAGCTTGGGATCTAGCGGAGGCGTGACCCAGTACTTC. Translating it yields CASSLGSSGGVTQYF.

The CDR3 spells CASSRLGTGGTYEQYF. In nucleotides, the CDR3 is TGTGCCAGCAGCCGGTTGGGGACAGGGGGTACCTACGAGCAGTACTTC. V is TRBV14 and J is TRBJ2-7; TRBD1 matches at 11 bases. V shed 4 bases and J 2 bases; nucleotides not matched to a gene: 7. The CDR3 is made up of 16 amino acids. Germline assignment: CDR1 SGHDN and CDR2 FVKESK.